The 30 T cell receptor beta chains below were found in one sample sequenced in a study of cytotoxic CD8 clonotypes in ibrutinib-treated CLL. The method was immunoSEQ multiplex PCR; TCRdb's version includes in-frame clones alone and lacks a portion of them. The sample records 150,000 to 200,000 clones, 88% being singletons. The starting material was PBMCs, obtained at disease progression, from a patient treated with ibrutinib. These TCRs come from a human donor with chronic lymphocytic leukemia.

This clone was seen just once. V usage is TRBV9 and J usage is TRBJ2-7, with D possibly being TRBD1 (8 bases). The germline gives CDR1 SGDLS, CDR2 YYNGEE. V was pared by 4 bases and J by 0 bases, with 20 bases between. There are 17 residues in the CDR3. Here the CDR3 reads CASSLGGTGQSSYEQYF. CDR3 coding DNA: TGTGCCAGCAGCTTGGGGGGGACAGGACAAAGCTCCTACGAGCAGTACTTC. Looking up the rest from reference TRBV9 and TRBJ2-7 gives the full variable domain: DSGVTQTPKHLITATGQRVTLRCSPRSGDLSVYWYQQSLDQGLQFLIQYYNGEERAKGNILERFSAQQFPDLHSELNLSSLELGDSALYFCASSLGGTGQSSYEQYFGPGTRLTVT.

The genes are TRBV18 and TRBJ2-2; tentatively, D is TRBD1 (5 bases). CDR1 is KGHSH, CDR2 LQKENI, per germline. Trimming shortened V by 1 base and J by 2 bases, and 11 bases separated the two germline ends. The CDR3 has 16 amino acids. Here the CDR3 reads CASSPLDRRNTGELFF. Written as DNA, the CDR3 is TGTGCCAGCTCACCACTAGACAGACGTAACACCGGGGAGCTGTTTTTT.

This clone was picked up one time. The CDR3 DNA is TGCGCCAGCAGTCAAGTGGTTGTGGAGGGTGGCCCCTACTACGAGCAGTACTTC. Protein sequence: CASSQVVVEGGPYYEQYF. This sequence joins TRBV23-1 and TRBJ2-7; possibly TRBD2 for D (6 bases). TRBV23-1 is filed as an ORF, its function uncertain. The V and J ends lost 2 bases and 3 bases respectively, with 23 bases between them. The CDR3 is 18 residues long.

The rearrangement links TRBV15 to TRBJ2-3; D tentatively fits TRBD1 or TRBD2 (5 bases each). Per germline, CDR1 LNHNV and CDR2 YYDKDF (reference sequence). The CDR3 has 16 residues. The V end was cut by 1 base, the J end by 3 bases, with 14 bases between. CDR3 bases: TGTGCCACCAGCAGAGGAAGGGGCAGGGAGACAGATACGCAGTATTTT. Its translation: CATSRGRGRETDTQYF. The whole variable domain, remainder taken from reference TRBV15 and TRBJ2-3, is DAMVIQNPRYQVTQFGKPVTLSCSQTLNHNVMYWYQQKSSQAPKLLFHYYDKDFNNEADTPDNFQSRRPNTSFCFLDIRSPGLGDTAMYLCATSRGRGRETDTQYFGPGTRLTVL.

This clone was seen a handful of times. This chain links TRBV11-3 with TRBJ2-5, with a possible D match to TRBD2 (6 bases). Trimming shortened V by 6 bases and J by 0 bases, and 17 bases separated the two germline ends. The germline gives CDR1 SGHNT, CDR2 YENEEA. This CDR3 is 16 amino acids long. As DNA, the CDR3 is TGTGCCAGCAGTAGTTCGCTAGCGAGTTACCAAGAGACCCAGTACTTC. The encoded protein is CASSSSLASYQETQYF. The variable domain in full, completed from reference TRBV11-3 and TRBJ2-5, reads EAGVVQSPRYKIIEKKQPVAFWCNPISGHNTLYWYLQNLGQGPELLIRYENEEAVDDSQLPKDRFSAERLKGVDSTLKIQPAELGDSAVYLCASSSSLASYQETQYFGPGTRLLVL.

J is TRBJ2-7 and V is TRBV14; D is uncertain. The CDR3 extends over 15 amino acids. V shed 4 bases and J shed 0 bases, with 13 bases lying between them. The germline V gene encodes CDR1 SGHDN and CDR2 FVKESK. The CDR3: CASSPRLMSSYEQYF. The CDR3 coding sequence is TGTGCCAGCAGCCCACGACTGATGAGCTCCTACGAGCAGTACTTC.

CDR3 sequence reads: CASSMSGRNSNQPQHF. CDR3 coding DNA: TGTGCCAGTAGTATGTCGGGGAGGAACTCCAATCAGCCCCAGCATTTT. The chain recombines TRBV19 with TRBJ1-5; D gene uncertain. Trimming removed 3 bases from V and 3 bases from J, with 15 bases in between. The CDR3 sequence is 16 residues long. Germline V gene lookup returns CDR1 LNHDA and CDR2 SQIVND (reference sequence).

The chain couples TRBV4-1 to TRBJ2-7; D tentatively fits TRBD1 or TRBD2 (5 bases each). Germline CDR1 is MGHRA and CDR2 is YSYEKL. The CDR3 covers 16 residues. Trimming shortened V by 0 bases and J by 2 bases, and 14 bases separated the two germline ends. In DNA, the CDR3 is TGCGCCAGCAGCCAAGAGCACTTCCAGGGACCCTACGAGCAGTACTTC. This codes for CASSQEHFQGPYEQYF.

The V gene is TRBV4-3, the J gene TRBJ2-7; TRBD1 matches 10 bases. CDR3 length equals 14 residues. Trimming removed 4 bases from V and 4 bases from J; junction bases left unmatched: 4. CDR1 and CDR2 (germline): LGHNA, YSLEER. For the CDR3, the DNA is TGCGCCAGCAGCCCCGGGACAGGGGATTACGAGCAGTACTTC. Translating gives CASSPGTGDYEQYF.

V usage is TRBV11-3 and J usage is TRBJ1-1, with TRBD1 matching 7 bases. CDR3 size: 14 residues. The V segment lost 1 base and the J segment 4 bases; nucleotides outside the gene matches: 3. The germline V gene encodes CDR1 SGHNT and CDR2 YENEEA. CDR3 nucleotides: TGTGCCAGCAGCTTAGCAGGGGGGCCCACTGAAGCTTTCTTT. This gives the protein CASSLAGGPTEAFF. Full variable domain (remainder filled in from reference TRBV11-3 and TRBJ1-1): EAGVVQSPRYKIIEKKQPVAFWCNPISGHNTLYWYLQNLGQGPELLIRYENEEAVDDSQLPKDRFSAERLKGVDSTLKIQPAELGDSAVYLCASSLAGGPTEAFFGQGTRLTVV.

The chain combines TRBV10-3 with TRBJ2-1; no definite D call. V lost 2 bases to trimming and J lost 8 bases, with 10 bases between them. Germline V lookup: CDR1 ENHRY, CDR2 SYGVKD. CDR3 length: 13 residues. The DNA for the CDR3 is TGTGCCATCAGTGAGAGTAGTTTTTATGAGCAGTTCTTC. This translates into CAISESSFYEQFF.

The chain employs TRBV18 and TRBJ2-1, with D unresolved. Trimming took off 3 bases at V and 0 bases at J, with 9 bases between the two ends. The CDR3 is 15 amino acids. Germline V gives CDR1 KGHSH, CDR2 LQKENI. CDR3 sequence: CASSPGVTSYNEQFF. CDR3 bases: TGTGCCAGCTCACCTGGGGTAACCTCCTACAATGAGCAGTTCTTC. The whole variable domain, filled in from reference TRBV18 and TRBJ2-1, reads NAGVMQNPRHLVRRRGQEARLRCSPMKGHSHVYWYRQLPEEGLKFMVYLQKENIIDESGMPKERFSAEFPKEGPSILRIQQVVRGDSAAYFCASSPGVTSYNEQFFGPGTRLTVL.

In DNA form, the CDR3 reads TGTGCCAGCATAGGGACAGCTGAGAACACTGAAGCTTTCTTT. Translated, it gives CASIGTAENTEAFF. The chain has TRBV6-1 and TRBJ1-1, with 7 bases aligning to TRBD1. V lost 7 bases to trimming and J lost 1 base; unmatched junction nucleotides: 6. The germline V gene encodes CDR1 MNHNS and CDR2 SASEGT. The length of the CDR3 is 14 residues.

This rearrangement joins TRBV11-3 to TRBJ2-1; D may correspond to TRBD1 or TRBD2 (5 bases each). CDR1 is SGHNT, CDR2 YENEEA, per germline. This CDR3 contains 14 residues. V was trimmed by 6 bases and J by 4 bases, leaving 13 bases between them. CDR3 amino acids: CASSSGGRYNEQFF. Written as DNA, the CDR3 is TGTGCCAGCAGTAGTGGGGGAAGGTACAATGAGCAGTTCTTC.

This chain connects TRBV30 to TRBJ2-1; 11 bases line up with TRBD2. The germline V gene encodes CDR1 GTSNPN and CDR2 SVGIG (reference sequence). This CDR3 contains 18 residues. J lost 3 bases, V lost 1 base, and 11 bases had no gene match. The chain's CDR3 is CAWSGLAGTLAGYNEQFF. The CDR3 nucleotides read TGTGCCTGGAGTGGACTAGCGGGAACACTCGCGGGCTACAATGAGCAGTTCTTC.

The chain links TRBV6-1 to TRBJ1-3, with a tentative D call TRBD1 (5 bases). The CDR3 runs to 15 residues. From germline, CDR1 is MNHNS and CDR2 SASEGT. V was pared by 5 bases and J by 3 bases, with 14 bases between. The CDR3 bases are TGTGCCAGCAGTCTGGGGTTCAGGGATGGAAACACCATATATTTT. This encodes CASSLGFRDGNTIYF.

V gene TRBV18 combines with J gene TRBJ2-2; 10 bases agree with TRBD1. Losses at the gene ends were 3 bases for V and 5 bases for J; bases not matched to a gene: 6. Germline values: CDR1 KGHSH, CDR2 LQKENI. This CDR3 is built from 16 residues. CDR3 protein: CASSPLRQGATGELFF. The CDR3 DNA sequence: TGTGCCAGCTCACCTCTCAGACAGGGGGCTACCGGGGAGCTGTTTTTT. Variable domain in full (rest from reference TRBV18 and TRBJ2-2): NAGVMQNPRHLVRRRGQEARLRCSPMKGHSHVYWYRQLPEEGLKFMVYLQKENIIDESGMPKERFSAEFPKEGPSILRIQQVVRGDSAAYFCASSPLRQGATGELFFGEGSRLTVL.

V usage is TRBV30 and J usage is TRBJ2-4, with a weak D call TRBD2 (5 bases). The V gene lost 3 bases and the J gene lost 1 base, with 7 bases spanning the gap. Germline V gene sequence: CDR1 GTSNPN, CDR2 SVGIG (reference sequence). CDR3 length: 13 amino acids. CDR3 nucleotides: TGTGCCTGGAGCTCTAGCGCCAAAAACATTCAGTACTTC. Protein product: CAWSSSAKNIQYF.

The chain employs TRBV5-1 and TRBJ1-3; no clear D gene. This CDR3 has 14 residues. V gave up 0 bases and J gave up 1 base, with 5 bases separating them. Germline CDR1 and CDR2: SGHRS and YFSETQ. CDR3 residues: CASSLETSGNTIYF. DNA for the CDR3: TGCGCCAGCAGCTTGGAGACGTCTGGAAACACCATATATTTT.

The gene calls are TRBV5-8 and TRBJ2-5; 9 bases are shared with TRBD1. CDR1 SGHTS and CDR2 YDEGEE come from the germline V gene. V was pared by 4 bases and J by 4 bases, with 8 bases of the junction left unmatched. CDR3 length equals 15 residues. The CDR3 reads CASSLRTGAVETQYF. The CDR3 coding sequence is TGTGCCAGCAGCCTGAGGACAGGGGCGGTAGAGACCCAGTACTTC.

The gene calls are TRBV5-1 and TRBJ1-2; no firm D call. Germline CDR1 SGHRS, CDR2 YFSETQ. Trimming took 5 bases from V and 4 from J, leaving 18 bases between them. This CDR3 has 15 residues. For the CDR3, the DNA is TGCGCCAGCAGTCCTAATTACCAGGAAGTCTATGGCTACACCTTC. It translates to CASSPNYQEVYGYTF.

The DNA of the CDR3 is TGTGCCAGCAGCTTAGCAGGGGGAAAAGAGACCCAGTACTTC. This translates into CASSLAGGKETQYF. The chain uses TRBV7-6 and TRBJ2-5, with D perhaps TRBD1 (6 bases). V was cut by 0 bases and J by 3 bases, with 8 bases left in between. CDR1 and CDR2 from the germline V gene are SGHVS and FNYEAQ. The CDR3 covers 14 residues.

As DNA, the CDR3 is TGTGCCAGCATCCGGAGGGACAGGGGGCCCCGCGAGCAGTACTTC. Protein product: CASIRRDRGPREQYF. The genes are TRBV2 and TRBJ2-7; 12 positions match TRBD1. This CDR3 is built from 15 residues. The germline V gene has CDR1 SNHLY and CDR2 FYNNEI. V lost 7 bases to trimming and J lost 6 bases; unmatched junction nucleotides: 10.

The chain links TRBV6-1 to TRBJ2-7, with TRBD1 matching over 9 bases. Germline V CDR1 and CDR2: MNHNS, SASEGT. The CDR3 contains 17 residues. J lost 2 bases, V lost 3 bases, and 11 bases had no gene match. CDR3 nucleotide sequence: TGTGCCAGCAGTGATTCGGGACAGGGTGGCCCCACCTACGAGCAGTACTTC. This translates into CASSDSGQGGPTYEQYF.

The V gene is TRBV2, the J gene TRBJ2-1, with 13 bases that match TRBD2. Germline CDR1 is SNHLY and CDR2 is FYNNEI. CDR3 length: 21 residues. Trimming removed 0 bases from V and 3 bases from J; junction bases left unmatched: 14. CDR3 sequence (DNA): TGTGCCAGCAGTGAAGCGCAGGGACAGAGGACTAGCGGGAGAAACTACAATGAGCAGTTCTTC. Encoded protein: CASSEAQGQRTSGRNYNEQFF.

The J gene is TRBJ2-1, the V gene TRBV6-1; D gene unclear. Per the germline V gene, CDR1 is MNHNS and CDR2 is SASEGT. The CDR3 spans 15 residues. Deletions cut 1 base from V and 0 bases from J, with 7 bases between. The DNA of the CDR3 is TGTGCCAGCAGTGAAGGACCGAGCTCCTACAATGAGCAGTTCTTC. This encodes CASSEGPSSYNEQFF.

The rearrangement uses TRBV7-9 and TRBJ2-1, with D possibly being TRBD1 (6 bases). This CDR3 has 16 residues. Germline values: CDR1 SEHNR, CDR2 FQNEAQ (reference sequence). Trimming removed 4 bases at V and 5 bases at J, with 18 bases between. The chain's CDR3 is CASSSRRNRANNEQFF. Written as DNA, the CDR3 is TGTGCCAGCAGCTCTAGGAGAAACAGGGCAAACAATGAGCAGTTCTTC.

CDR3 in amino acids: CASSRGQIRWDTEAFF. The CDR3 bases are TGCGCCAGCAGCAGGGGACAGATCCGATGGGACACTGAAGCTTTCTTT. The chain uses TRBV5-1 and TRBJ1-1; TRBD1 agrees at 7 bases. This CDR3 comprises 16 residues. CDR1 is SGHRS, CDR2 YFSETQ, per germline. V was clipped by 4 bases and J by 3 bases; unmatched bases: 12.

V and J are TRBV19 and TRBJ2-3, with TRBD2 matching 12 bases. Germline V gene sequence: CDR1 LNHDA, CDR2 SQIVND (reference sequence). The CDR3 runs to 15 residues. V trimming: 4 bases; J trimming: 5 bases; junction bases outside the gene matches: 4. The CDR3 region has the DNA TGTGCCAGTAGTACGACTAGCGGGAGTCAAGATACGCAGTATTTT. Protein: CASSTTSGSQDTQYF.

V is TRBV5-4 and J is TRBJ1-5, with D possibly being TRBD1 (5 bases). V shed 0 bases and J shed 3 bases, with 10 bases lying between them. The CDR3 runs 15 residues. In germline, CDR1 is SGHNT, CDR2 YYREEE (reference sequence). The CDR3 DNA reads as TGTGCCAGCAGCTTGGACGGGGCAGTCAATCAGCCCCAGCATTTT. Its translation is CASSLDGAVNQPQHF. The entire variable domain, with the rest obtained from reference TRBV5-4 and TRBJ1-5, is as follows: ETGVTQSPTHLIKTRGQQVTLRCSSQSGHNTVSWYQQALGQGPQFIFQYYREEENGRGNFPPRFSGLQFPNYSSELNVNALELDDSALYLCASSLDGAVNQPQHFGDGTRLSIL.